One T cell receptor (beta chain) is described in this entry. The CDR3 has 13 residues. V lost 4 bases, J lost 6 bases, and 12 bases lay in between. The germline gives CDR1 SNHLY, CDR2 FYNNEI. Seattle researchers signed up patients amid active infection and tracked them longitudinally. The sample comes from a study of blood T cell repertoires in COVID-19. The overall study: Samples representing acute and convalescent COVID-19 were sourced from the United States, Italy and Spain. PBMCs, B-cell-depleted T cells, or T cells provided the cDNA or gDNA that made up the material.

In the authors' workflow: Researchers report that nucleated cell counts were estimated from reference gene primer amplification. The protocol was immunoSEQ multiplex PCR, while the TCRdb copy is restricted to in-frame clones and leaves out a portion. That table gives V, J and clone size, and the DNA gave D and trimming. The repertoire holds about 390,000 clones, with approximately 89% as singletons. The sample consisted of peripheral blood. The gene calls are TRBV2 and TRBJ1-1; a weak D match, TRBD1 (6 bases). This receptor was identified in a woman aged 55-69 years with COVID-19, enrolled during active disease. The CDR3 loop is CASSVTGGSEAFF. CDR3 nucleotide sequence: TGTGCCAGCAGTGTAACGGGGGGCTCTGAAGCTTTCTTT. The full variable domain, its missing parts supplied by reference TRBV2 and TRBJ1-1, is EPEVTQTPSHQVTQMGQEVILRCVPISNHLYFYWYRQILGQKVEFLVSFYNNEISEKSEIFDDQFSVERPDGSNFTLKIRSTKLEDSAMYFCASSVTGGSEAFFGQGTRLTVV.